The 22 T cell receptor beta chains below were found in one sample sequenced in a study of long-term antiretroviral therapy in people with HIV (dated 2022 in TCRdb). The immunoSEQ hsTCRB v3.0 assay was used at survey level resolution for TRB variable region sequencing. TCRdb re-hosts the immuneACCESS table, in-frame sequences only. Its copies lack some clones; in the studies checked, an unresolved V gene accounts for under half of them, and the cause for the rest is not known. A total of 30,000 to 40,000 clones appear in this sample, about 76% of them only once. The top ten hold roughly 3.2% of the sample. The starting material was unsorted PBMCs, obtained 1.9 years after starting antiretroviral therapy. The receptors stem from a man younger than 35 with HIV.

A few counts support this clone. The rearrangement joins TRBV9 to TRBJ2-7; D is undetermined. The V and J ends lost 0 bases and 0 bases respectively, with 7 bases between them. Germline CDR1 is SGDLS and CDR2 is YYNGEE. This CDR3 region has 14 residues. CDR3 residues: CASSVDGSSYEQYF. CDR3 bases: TGTGCCAGCAGCGTAGACGGAAGCTCCTACGAGCAGTACTTC.

The chain links TRBV9 to TRBJ2-5; TRBD1 matches 9 bases. V dropped 0 bases and J dropped 7; count of bases not matched to a gene: 4. The CDR3 sequence is 14 residues long. Germline CDR1 and CDR2: SGDLS and YYNGEE. In DNA form, the CDR3 reads TGTGCCAGCAGCGTAGGGACAGGGGAAGGGACCCAGTACTTC. It codes for CASSVGTGEGTQYF.

This clone appeared a few times. The V call is TRBV30, the J call TRBJ1-3; D uncertain. Per the germline V gene, CDR1 is GTSNPN and CDR2 is SVGIG (reference sequence). The CDR3 sequence is 11 residues long. V lost 1 base, J lost 4 bases, and 2 bases lay in between. The CDR3, as DNA: TGTGCCTGGAGTGCGGGAAACACCATATATTTT. Translated, it gives CAWSAGNTIYF.

V and J are TRBV6-5 and TRBJ1-1; TRBD1 matches at 10 bases. Germline assignment: CDR1 MNHEY and CDR2 SVGAGI. The CDR3 sequence is 13 residues long. After removal of 4 bases from V and 4 bases from J, the junction contained 0 bases not matched to a gene. The CDR3 loop reads CASSWTGGTEAFF. CDR3 sequence (DNA): TGTGCCAGCAGTTGGACAGGGGGCACTGAAGCTTTCTTT.

The gene calls are TRBV4-1 and TRBJ1-1, with D perhaps matching TRBD1 (5 bases). CDR1 is MGHRA and CDR2 is YSYEKL in the germline V gene. The CDR3 is 16 amino acids. The V gene lost 3 bases and the J gene lost 6 bases, with 20 bases spanning the gap. This CDR3 is CASSHSIDGARAEAFF. CDR3 sequence (DNA): TGCGCCAGCAGCCATTCCATCGACGGGGCCAGGGCTGAAGCTTTCTTT.

The chain is built from TRBV11-3 and TRBJ2-3; 12 bases fit TRBD2. J gave up 1 base and V 5 bases, and 16 bases lay outside the gene matches. The CDR3 spans 20 residues. The germline CDR1 and CDR2 sequences are SGHNT and YENEEA. CDR3 region: CASSSRTSGDLYGGTDTQYF. The CDR3 coding sequence is TGTGCCAGCAGCAGTCGGACTAGCGGGGACCTCTATGGGGGCACAGATACGCAGTATTTT.

The chain combines TRBV7-9 with TRBJ2-7; perhaps TRBD1 as D (5 bases). The CDR3 has 14 residues. Deletions cut 6 bases from V and 2 bases from J, with 14 bases between. From germline, CDR1 is SEHNR and CDR2 FQNEAQ (reference sequence). The CDR3 DNA sequence: TGTGCCAGCAGGGCAGGGTTTAATCCCTACGAGCAGTACTTC. Residues: CASRAGFNPYEQYF.

The rearrangement joins TRBV7-3 to TRBJ1-6, with D hard to call. The CDR3 is 19 amino acids. The V gene lost 5 bases and the J gene lost 10 bases, with 30 bases spanning the gap. CDR1 and CDR2 (germline): SGHTA, FQGTGA. CDR3 sequence reads: CASSGYGLVAPSGGSPLHF. As DNA, the CDR3 is TGTGCCAGCAGCGGTTACGGCTTGGTCGCGCCCTCTGGAGGGTCACCCCTCCACTTT.

The chain has TRBV15 and TRBJ2-4; D is perhaps TRBD2 (5 bases). Per germline, CDR1 LNHNV and CDR2 YYDKDF (reference sequence). The CDR3 has 13 residues. Trimming removed 5 bases at V and 8 bases at J, with 13 bases between. Here the CDR3 reads CATSDGVGDIQYF. CDR3 bases: TGTGCCACCAGCGACGGGGTTGGTGACATTCAGTACTTC.

The rearrangement links TRBV15 to TRBJ1-1; no reliable D call. The ends were cut back, 1 base at V and 1 base at J, with 4 bases in the middle. This CDR3 region has 13 residues. Germline lookup yields CDR1 LNHNV and CDR2 YYDKDF (reference sequence). CDR3 nucleotide sequence: TGTGCCACCAGCAGAGGGTCGAACACTGAAGCTTTCTTT. It encodes CATSRGSNTEAFF.

The CDR3 DNA reads as TGCGCCAGCAGCCAAGAGATGGGGCCCGGCCGGACTGAAGCTTTCTTT. Its protein is CASSQEMGPGRTEAFF. The chain links TRBV4-1 to TRBJ1-1; TRBD1 is a possible D gene (5 bases). V lost 0 bases and J 5 bases, leaving 16 bases between the germline ends. Looked up from germline, CDR1 is MGHRA and CDR2 is YSYEKL. This CDR3 is built from 16 residues.

This clone was seen only once. The V gene is TRBV15, the J gene TRBJ2-7, with no clear D. Germline V lookup: CDR1 LNHNV, CDR2 YYDKDF (reference sequence). The CDR3 has 12 amino acids. The CDR3, as DNA: TGTGCCACCAGCAGAGATGAAGGCCAGTTTACGGTC. This codes for CATSRDEGQFTV.

The chain uses TRBV7-9 and TRBJ1-3, with 7 positions matching TRBD1. V lost 5 bases, J lost 4 bases, and 5 bases stayed unmatched. Germline loops: CDR1 SEHNR, CDR2 FQNEAQ (reference sequence). This CDR3 is 14 amino acids long. The CDR3 loop reads CASSPHRGGNTIYF. CDR3 bases: TGTGCCAGCAGCCCTCACAGGGGCGGAAACACCATATATTTT.

The V call is TRBV27, the J call TRBJ1-1; perhaps TRBD1 as D (5 bases). CDR1 MNHEY and CDR2 SMNVEV come from the germline V gene (reference sequence). V lost 6 bases and J 0 bases, leaving 11 bases between the germline ends. The CDR3 totals 14 residues. The CDR3 loop is CASRSQGLNTEAFF. The CDR3 nucleotides are TGTGCCAGCAGAAGCCAGGGCCTGAACACTGAAGCTTTCTTT.

This sequence joins TRBV5-1 and TRBJ2-5; D tentatively reads TRBD1 or TRBD2 (5 bases each). The CDR3 is made up of 13 amino acids. The V gene lost 4 bases and the J gene lost 3 bases, with 10 bases spanning the gap. Looked up from germline, CDR1 is SGHRS and CDR2 is YFSETQ. The CDR3 reads CASSGGPEETQYF. The CDR3 DNA follows: TGCGCCAGCAGCGGGGGACCCGAAGAGACCCAGTACTTC.

This clone was counted a single time. The chain has TRBV28 and TRBJ1-4; the D is unclear. The CDR3 is 11 amino acids. CDR1 MDHEN and CDR2 SYDVKM come from the germline V gene. Trimming took 3 bases from V and 5 from J, leaving 1 base between them. CDR3 in DNA: TGTGCCAGCAGTTTCAATGAAAAACTGTTTTTT. Amino acids: CASSFNEKLFF.

The chain carries TRBV6-1 and TRBJ1-5, with 7 bases fitting TRBD1. The germline V gene encodes CDR1 MNHNS and CDR2 SASEGT. This CDR3 region has 18 residues. V gave up 1 base and J gave up 0 bases; unmatched junction bases: 9. The CDR3 reads CASSEGLGTDYSNQPQHF. The CDR3 coding sequence is TGTGCCAGCAGTGAAGGGTTGGGGACAGATTATAGCAATCAGCCCCAGCATTTT.

The chain couples TRBV28 to TRBJ1-1; no firm D call. Trimming stripped 6 bases from V and 1 base from J, with 9 bases between. CDR3 size: 13 residues. Germline CDR1 MDHEN, CDR2 SYDVKM. CDR3 in amino acids: CASSLGENTEAFF. CDR3 coding DNA: TGTGCCAGCAGCCTCGGGGAGAACACTGAAGCTTTCTTT.

This clone was seen only a few times. In nucleotides, the CDR3 is TGTGCCAGCAGTGAAGGTAGAAGCTCCTATAATTCACCCCTCCACTTT. Translated, it gives CASSEGRSSYNSPLHF. The gene calls are TRBV6-1 and TRBJ1-6; D remains ambiguous. This CDR3 is 16 amino acids long. Trimming took 1 base from V and 0 from J, leaving 7 bases between them. CDR1 and CDR2 (germline): MNHNS, SASEGT.

This chain links TRBV9 with TRBJ2-7; D is perhaps TRBD1 or TRBD2 (7 bases each). V lost 2 bases and J 2 bases, leaving 14 bases between the germline ends. The CDR3 is 15 amino acids. Germline V gene sequence: CDR1 SGDLS, CDR2 YYNGEE. The CDR3 region has the DNA TGTGCCAGCAGCGTCCAGGGGAGGGGGCCCTACGAGCAGTACGTC. Protein product: CASSVQGRGPYEQYV.

This chain connects TRBV6-1 to TRBJ1-6, with unresolved D. V was trimmed by 8 bases and J by 5 bases, leaving 13 bases between them. Germline V lookup: CDR1 MNHNS, CDR2 SASEGT. The CDR3 is 14 amino acids. The CDR3 loop is CASGKGPDNSPLHF. CDR3 DNA: TGTGCCAGCGGCAAGGGCCCCGATAATTCACCCCTCCACTTT.

This clone was counted between two and nine times. This sequence joins TRBV4-1 and TRBJ1-6; D remains ambiguous. This CDR3 has 14 amino acids. Germline CDR1 MGHRA, CDR2 YSYEKL. The V end was cut by 3 bases, the J end by 9 bases, with 12 bases between. The CDR3 region has the DNA TGCGCCAGCAGCCAGATGGGCGGTGGTTCACCCCTCCACTTT. This translates into CASSQMGGGSPLHF.